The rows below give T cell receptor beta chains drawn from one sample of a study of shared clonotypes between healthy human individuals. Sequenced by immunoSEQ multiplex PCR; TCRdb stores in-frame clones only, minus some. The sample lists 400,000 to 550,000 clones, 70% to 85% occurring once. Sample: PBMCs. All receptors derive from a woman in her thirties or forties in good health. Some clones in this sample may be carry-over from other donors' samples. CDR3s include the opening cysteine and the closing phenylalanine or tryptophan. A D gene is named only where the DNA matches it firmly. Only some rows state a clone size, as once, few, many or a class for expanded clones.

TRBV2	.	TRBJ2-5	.	TGTGCCAGCAGAGAGCTGACTAGCCAAGAGACCCAGTACTTC	CASRELTSQETQYF
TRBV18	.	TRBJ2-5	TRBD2	TGTGCCAGCTCACCTGGCCGCGGTAGCGGGAGCGGTGGCCGAGAGACCCAGTACTTC	CASSPGRGSGSGGRETQYF
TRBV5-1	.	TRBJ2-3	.	TGCGCCAGCAGCTTGGAGGGTCGGGGGACAGATACGCAGTATTTT	CASSLEGRGTDTQYF
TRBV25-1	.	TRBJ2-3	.	TGTGCCAGCAGTGAATTAGAAGATACGCAGTATTTT	CASSELEDTQYF
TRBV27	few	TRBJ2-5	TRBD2	TGTGCCAGCAGTTTAAGACTAGCGGGGGGAGAGACCCAGTACTTC	CASSLRLAGGETQYF
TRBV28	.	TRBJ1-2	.	TGTGCCAGCAGTCCGTCTAACTATGGCTACACCTTC	CASSPSNYGYTF
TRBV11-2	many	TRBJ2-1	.	TGTGCCAGCAGCTTAGATAGGGGGGCGTCTGAGCAGTTCTTC	CASSLDRGASEQFF
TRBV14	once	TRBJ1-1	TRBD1	TGTGCCAGCAGCCGTCGGCAGGGGGTGGACACTGAAGCTTTCTTT	CASSRRQGVDTEAFF
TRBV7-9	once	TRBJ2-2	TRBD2	TGTGCCAGCAGCCCCGCTAGGACTAGTTTCGGGGAGCTGTTTTTT	CASSPARTSFGELFF
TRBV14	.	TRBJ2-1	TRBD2	TGTGCCAGCAGCCACCCACTAGCGCCTAGCTCCTACAATGAGCAGTTCTTC	CASSHPLAPSSYNEQFF
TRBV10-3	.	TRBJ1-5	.	TGTGCCATCAGTGGGGGGGCTGAAGGCAATCAGCCCCAGCATTTT	CAISGGAEGNQPQHF
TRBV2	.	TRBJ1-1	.	TGTGCCAGCAGTGAGTTGGTAGGGGGGAACACTGAAGCTTTCTTT	CASSELVGGNTEAFF
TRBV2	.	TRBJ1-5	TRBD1	TGTGCCAGCAGTGATCGGGACAGATCTCAGCCCCAGCATTTT	CASSDRDRSQPQHF
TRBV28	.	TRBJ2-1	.	TGTGCCAGCAGTTTAACGGGACCTATGGTAAATGAGCAGTTCTTC	CASSLTGPMVNEQFF
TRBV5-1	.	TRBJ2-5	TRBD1	TGCGCCAGCAGCCCGGCAGGGGGCTGGGAGACCCAGTACTTC	CASSPAGGWETQYF
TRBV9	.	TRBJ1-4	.	TGTGCCAGCAGCGTAGACGGGACGGCGAATGAAAAACTGTTTTTT	CASSVDGTANEKLFF
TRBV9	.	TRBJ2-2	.	TGTGCCAGCAGCGTAGGGGGGACAAACACCGGGGAGCTGTTTTTT	CASSVGGTNTGELFF
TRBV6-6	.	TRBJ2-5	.	TGTGCCAGCAGTTACCAGGCAGGGAGGCAAGAGACCCAGTACTTC	CASSYQAGRQETQYF
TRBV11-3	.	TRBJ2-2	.	TGTGCCAGCAGCAACACCGGGGAGCTGTTTTTT	CASSNTGELFF
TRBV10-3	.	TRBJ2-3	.	TGTGCCATCAGTGCCGCAGATACGCAGTATTTT	CAISAADTQYF
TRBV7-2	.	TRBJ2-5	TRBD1	TGTGCCAGCAGCTTAGCGTACGGGACAGGCCAAGAGACCCAGTACTTC	CASSLAYGTGQETQYF
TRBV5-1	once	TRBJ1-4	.	TGCGCCAGCAGCTTGGAACCCTGGGGAAGGGGCGAAAAACTGTTTTTT	CASSLEPWGRGEKLFF
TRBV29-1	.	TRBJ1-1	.	TGCAGCGTTGAAGATGGGGTTGCTGAAGCTTTCTTT	CSVEDGVAEAFF
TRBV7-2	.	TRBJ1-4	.	TGTGCCAGCAGCCCGGGCCCTAATGAAAAACTGTTTTTT	CASSPGPNEKLFF
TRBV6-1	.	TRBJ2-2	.	TGTGCCAGCAGTGACCTCAGGGGTGCCGGGGAGCTGTTTTTT	CASSDLRGAGELFF
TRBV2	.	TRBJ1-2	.	TGTGCCAGCGGGGGTTCGGGGATATATGGCTACACCTTC	CASGGSGIYGYTF
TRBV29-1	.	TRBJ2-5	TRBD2	TGCAGCGCCGAGATTGGGGGGGTAGAGACCCAGTACTTC	CSAEIGGVETQYF
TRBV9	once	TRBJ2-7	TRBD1	TGTGCCAGCAGCACTTCCGCACAGGGGGCTCAAGACGAGCAGTACTTC	CASSTSAQGAQDEQYF
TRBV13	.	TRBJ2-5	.	TGTGCCAGCAGCCGAGGACAGTCCCAAGAGACCCAGTACTTC	CASSRGQSQETQYF
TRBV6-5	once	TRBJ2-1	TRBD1	TGTGCCAGCAGTTACTCGCAGGGGGCCCACAATGAGCAGTTCTTC	CASSYSQGAHNEQFF